The 19 T cell receptor beta chains presented below share a single source sample, sequenced in a study of T-cell memory formation after mild COVID-19. TCRdb used MiXCR to reprocess the 5' RACE reads, holding one entry per CDR3 protein. The sample has around 200,000 distinct CDR3 sequences; about 18% are singletons. Sequencing was done on a sample of PBMCs or a T cell subset sorted from them (not recorded which). All receptors come from a young man who had mild COVID-19 (a few samples of this study predate the infection). Cell type and time point are not known.

The gene calls are TRBV29-1 and TRBJ1-1; unclear D gene. This CDR3 comprises 14 residues. Deletions cut 6 bases from V and 6 bases from J, with 20 bases between. In germline, CDR1 is SQVTM, CDR2 ANQGSEA. CDR3 sequence reads: CSVAVLRGRAEAFF. The DNA for the CDR3 is TGCAGCGTGGCAGTCCTGCGAGGGCGCGCTGAAGCTTTCTTT.

V is TRBV18 and J is TRBJ1-3; D not certain. Deletions cut 5 bases from V and 0 bases from J, with 8 bases between. The CDR3 sequence is 14 residues long. CDR1 is KGHSH, CDR2 LQKENI, per germline. The CDR3 reads CASSSANSGNTIYF. DNA for the CDR3: TGTGCCAGCTCATCGGCCAACTCTGGAAACACCATATATTTT. The variable domain in full, with the rest retrieved from reference TRBV18 and TRBJ1-3, is NAGVMQNPRHLVRRRGQEARLRCSPMKGHSHVYWYRQLPEEGLKFMVYLQKENIIDESGMPKERFSAEFPKEGPSILRIQQVVRGDSAAYFCASSSANSGNTIYFGEGSWLTVV.

V usage is TRBV15 and J usage is TRBJ2-1; 8 nucleotides align to TRBD1. J gave up 8 bases and V 3 bases, and 6 bases lay outside the gene matches. Germline V CDR1 and CDR2: LNHNV, YYDKDF (reference sequence). The CDR3 spans 14 residues. This CDR3 reads CATSRPGGTDEQFF. CDR3 in DNA: TGTGCCACCAGCAGGCCAGGGGGCACGGATGAGCAGTTCTTC.

A few counts support this clonotype. The V call is TRBV12-3 or TRBV12-4, the J call TRBJ1-3, with D possibly TRBD1 on 5 matching bases. V was shortened by 5 bases and J by 0 bases, with 8 bases between the two germline ends. The CDR3 length is 14 residues. CDR3 region: CASSRQYSGNTIYF. In DNA form, the CDR3 reads TGTGCCAGCAGTCGACAGTACTCTGGAAACACCATATATTTT.

This clonotype came up a few times. CDR3 amino acids: CASSWRNQPQHF. CDR3 nucleotides: TGTGCCAGCAGTTGGCGAAATCAGCCCCAGCATTTT. V usage is TRBV6-2 or TRBV6-3 and J usage is TRBJ1-5; D remains unclear. Per germline, CDR1 MNHEY and CDR2 SVGEGT. With 4 bases removed from V and 4 bases from J, the gap between germline ends came to 5 bases. The CDR3 loop spans 12 amino acids.

This clonotype was found a few times. The gene calls are TRBV24-1 and TRBJ2-3, with 7 bases that match TRBD1. V was clipped by 4 bases and J by 8 bases; unmatched bases: 8. Germline assignment: CDR1 KGHDR and CDR2 SFDVKD. The CDR3 runs 14 residues. The chain's CDR3 is CATSESTGWGTQYF. CDR3 coding DNA: TGTGCCACCAGTGAATCGACAGGGTGGGGTACGCAGTATTTT.

J is TRBJ1-5 and V is TRBV4-3, with D unresolved. The ends were cut back, 4 bases at V and 2 bases at J, with 9 bases in the middle. The CDR3 contains 14 residues. Germline-derived CDR1 and CDR2 are LGHNA and YSLEER. DNA for the CDR3: TGCGCCAGCAGCCCCGGATGGGGCAATCAGCCCCAGCATTTT. It codes for CASSPGWGNQPQHF.

The chain has TRBV7-2 and TRBJ2-1; possibly TRBD2 for D (5 bases). The ends were cut back, 5 bases at V and 10 bases at J, with 9 bases in the middle. CDR3 length: 11 amino acids. The germline gives CDR1 SGHTA, CDR2 FQGNSA. The CDR3 here is CASSPKREQFF. For the CDR3, the DNA is TGTGCCAGCAGCCCAAAGCGGGAGCAGTTCTTC.

This clonotype was detected only a few times. The chain employs TRBV7-2 and TRBJ2-2, with D hard to call. Germline-derived CDR1 and CDR2 are SGHTA and FQGNSA. There are 15 residues in the CDR3. Trimming left V 4 bases short and J 3 bases short, with 12 bases between. Here the CDR3 DNA reads TGTGCCAGCAGCTCCACCATCAGAGACACCGGGGAGCTGTTTTTT. Residues: CASSSTIRDTGELFF.

In this sample, this clonotype turned up a few times. The V and J genes are TRBV3-1 and TRBJ2-1; 12 positions agree with TRBD2. V gave up 5 bases and J gave up 6 bases; unmatched junction bases: 8. The CDR3 covers 16 residues. CDR1 and CDR2 from the germline V gene are LGHDT and YNNKEL (reference sequence). The CDR3 loop reads CASSIPGLAGLNEQFF. CDR3 DNA sequence: TGTGCCAGCAGCATACCGGGACTAGCGGGTCTCAATGAGCAGTTCTTC.

The genes are TRBV7-2 and TRBJ2-1; TRBD1 aligns across 8 bases. V was pared by 4 bases and J by 8 bases, with 10 bases of the junction left unmatched. The CDR3 has 15 amino acids. Germline V gene sequence: CDR1 SGHTA, CDR2 FQGNSA. The CDR3 DNA reads TGTGCCAGCAGCTACTCGGGACAGGTATCGTATGAGCAGTTCTTC. It is translated as CASSYSGQVSYEQFF.

This clonotype was seen a few times. V gene TRBV5-1 combines with J gene TRBJ2-7; 13 nucleotides agree with TRBD2. V lost 4 bases to trimming and J lost 2 bases; unmatched junction nucleotides: 6. Germline CDR1 reads SGHRS; CDR2 reads YFSETQ. This CDR3 is 16 amino acids long. CDR3 amino acids: CASSPLTSGGAYEQYF. Here the CDR3 DNA reads TGCGCCAGCAGCCCCCTTACTAGCGGGGGGGCCTACGAGCAGTACTTC.

The rearrangement joins TRBV6-6 to TRBJ1-1; D call uncertain. Per the germline V gene, CDR1 is MNHNY and CDR2 is SVGAGI (reference sequence). V was clipped by 6 bases and J by 4 bases, with 12 bases between them. CDR3 length: 13 amino acids. As DNA, the CDR3 is TGTGCCAGCAGACAGCCTGAGGTCACTGAAGCTTTCTTT. Amino acids: CASRQPEVTEAFF.

V is TRBV20-1 and J is TRBJ2-7, with 8 nucleotides matching TRBD1. This CDR3 comprises 15 residues. Germline V gene lookup returns CDR1 DFQATT and CDR2 SNEGSKA (reference sequence). V trimming: 7 bases; J trimming: 4 bases; junction bases outside the gene matches: 15. CDR3 protein: CSVSYPGTGFYEQYF. The CDR3 coding sequence is TGCAGTGTTTCCTACCCCGGGACAGGTTTTTACGAGCAGTACTTC.

The V call is TRBV20-1, the J call TRBJ2-3, with a tentative D call TRBD1 (6 bases). This CDR3 contains 14 residues. Germline assignment: CDR1 DFQATT and CDR2 SNEGSKA (reference sequence). V lost 3 bases, J lost 2 bases, and 12 bases lay in between. CDR3 DNA sequence: TGCAGTGCTAGGGCCCGGGACATCACAGATACGCAGTATTTT. As protein: CSARARDITDTQYF.

This clonotype was seen more than once but under ten times. The chain carries TRBV6-4 and TRBJ2-3; D may be TRBD2 (6 bases). The V and J ends lost 6 bases and 2 bases respectively, with 15 bases between them. The germline V gene has CDR1 MRHNA and CDR2 SNTAGT. The CDR3 loop spans 15 amino acids. CDR3 residues: CASSFSGLNTDTQYF. The CDR3 bases are TGTGCCAGCAGCTTTAGCGGCCTAAACACAGATACGCAGTATTTT.

The chain carries TRBV20-1 and TRBJ2-5, with D perhaps TRBD2 (5 bases). V was shortened by 2 bases and J by 9 bases, with 22 bases between the two germline ends. The CDR3 length is 15 residues. Germline CDR1 DFQATT, CDR2 SNEGSKA (reference sequence). CDR3 in amino acids: CSARIPVQPGNAQYF. In nucleotides, the CDR3 is TGCAGTGCTAGAATCCCAGTTCAGCCGGGGAACGCCCAGTACTTC.

V gene TRBV27 combines with J gene TRBJ2-5, with TRBD2 as a possible D gene (6 bases). CDR1 MNHEY and CDR2 SMNVEV come from the germline V gene (reference sequence). V shed 3 bases and J shed 0 bases, with 14 bases lying between them. There are 16 residues in the CDR3. DNA for the CDR3: TGTGCCAGCAGTTTCTCGGCGGGAAGAAACCAAGAGACCCAGTACTTC. Amino acids: CASSFSAGRNQETQYF.

The chain couples TRBV12-3 or TRBV12-4 to TRBJ1-4, with unresolved D. Deletions cut 6 bases from V and 3 bases from J, with 11 bases between. CDR3 length equals 14 residues. The CDR3 nucleotides are TGTGCCAGCAGCCCCGGGGTACCTAATGAAAAACTGTTTTTT. It translates to CASSPGVPNEKLFF.